Each of the 32 T cell receptor beta chains below was sequenced from the same sample in a study of OX40 agonist ivuxolimab in advanced cancers. Clones were read by immunoSEQ multiplex PCR, and TCRdb kept only the in-frame ones, dropping some. This table holds tens of thousands of clones, about 92% found once. This material consisted of CD4+ or CD8+ T cells sorted from blood, taken in a trial of the OX40 agonist ivuxolimab. The receptors come from an adult with an advanced solid tumor such as melanoma, head and neck, liver or kidney cancer.

The chain uses TRBV5-1 and TRBJ2-7, with 8 bases matching TRBD1. Germline lookup yields CDR1 SGHRS and CDR2 YFSETQ. The length of the CDR3 is 16 residues. J lost 3 bases, V lost 0 bases, and 8 bases had no gene match. The CDR3 coding sequence is TGCGCCAGCAGCTTGGAGGCGACAGGGGTGTACTACGAGCAGTACTTC. Its translation is CASSLEATGVYYEQYF.

This chain uses TRBV5-4 with TRBJ1-2, with D hard to call. The V end was cut by 4 bases, the J end by 8 bases, with 12 bases between. Germline values: CDR1 SGHNT, CDR2 YYREEE (reference sequence). This CDR3 comprises 12 residues. As DNA, the CDR3 is TGTGCCAGCAGCCTTACCCCGGGGGGCTACACCTTC. It yields the protein CASSLTPGGYTF.

This clone was recorded only once. This chain joins TRBV7-9 and TRBJ2-5; the D gene could be TRBD1 or TRBD2 (5 bases each). V was clipped by 5 bases and J by 1 base, with 11 bases between them. There are 14 residues in the CDR3. Germline V CDR1 and CDR2: SEHNR, FQNEAQ (reference sequence). In DNA, the CDR3 is TGTGCCAGCAGCCCCCGAGGGACCCAAGAGACCCAGTACTTC. Protein sequence: CASSPRGTQETQYF.

This chain uses TRBV5-1 with TRBJ1-4; 7 bases match TRBD1. Germline CDR1 reads SGHRS; CDR2 reads YFSETQ. J lost 6 bases, V lost 3 bases, and 5 bases had no gene match. This CDR3 is 14 amino acids long. The CDR3 spells CASSSDRIDEKLFF. For the CDR3, the DNA is TGCGCCAGCAGCTCGGACAGGATCGATGAAAAACTGTTTTTT.

This clone occurred a few times. The J gene is TRBJ1-2, the V gene TRBV30; D remains unclear. With 0 bases removed from V and 4 bases from J, the gap between germline ends came to 9 bases. CDR1 is GTSNPN, CDR2 SVGIG, per germline (reference sequence). CDR3 length: 13 residues. The CDR3 DNA is TGTGCCTGGAGTGTAGGCGGCGCCTATGGCTACACCTTC. This translates into CAWSVGGAYGYTF.

V and J are TRBV10-3 and TRBJ1-2; D might be TRBD1 (6 bases). Looked up from germline, CDR1 is ENHRY and CDR2 is SYGVKD. The CDR3 runs to 13 residues. Trimming took 3 bases from V and 6 from J, leaving 11 bases between them. CDR3 protein: CAISDTGRNGYTF. The CDR3 region has the DNA TGTGCCATCAGTGATACAGGGAGGAATGGCTACACCTTC.

As DNA, the CDR3 is TGCGCCAGCACCCCTGAGTCGTCCACTGAAGCTTTCTTT. Protein product: CASTPESSTEAFF. This chain links TRBV5-1 with TRBJ1-1; D is undetermined. V was trimmed by 6 bases and J by 4 bases, leaving 13 bases between them. CDR1 is SGHRS, CDR2 YFSETQ, per germline. This CDR3 has 13 amino acids.

CDR3: CASAPGTGVDEQYF. DNA of the CDR3: TGCGCCAGTGCGCCCGGGACAGGGGTCGACGAGCAGTACTTC. The chain has TRBV5-1 and TRBJ2-7; 10 bases align to TRBD1. The CDR3 spans 14 residues. Germline trimming cut 8 bases from V and 5 bases from J; bases unmatched to any gene: 10. From germline, CDR1 is SGHRS and CDR2 YFSETQ.

This rearrangement joins TRBV7-2 to TRBJ2-1; TRBD1 is a possible D gene (5 bases). Looked up from germline, CDR1 is SGHTA and CDR2 is FQGNSA. The CDR3 length is 13 residues. The germline V and J ends were trimmed by 5 bases and 14 bases, with 19 bases remaining between them. The CDR3 nucleotides read TGTGCCAGCAGCAGCTTACGGCAGGGTATTGAGTTCTTC. This sequence encodes CASSSLRQGIEFF.

As DNA, the CDR3 is TGTGCCAGCAGCGTAGGAGGAGATACGCAGTATTTT. It yields the protein CASSVGGDTQYF. The genes are TRBV9 and TRBJ2-3; D gene uncertain. CDR3 size: 12 residues. Trimming stripped 0 bases from V and 5 bases from J, with 4 bases between. Germline values: CDR1 SGDLS, CDR2 YYNGEE.

V is TRBV9 and J is TRBJ1-6, with 11 nucleotides matching TRBD1. The V segment lost 4 bases and the J segment 3 bases; nucleotides outside the gene matches: 6. This CDR3 region has 17 residues. Germline CDR1 is SGDLS and CDR2 is YYNGEE. The CDR3 protein is CASSTGTGGDYNSPLHF. The CDR3 DNA follows: TGTGCCAGCAGCACGGGGACAGGGGGAGACTATAATTCACCCCTCCACTTT.

This clone was counted once. The chain combines TRBV27 with TRBJ2-7; no definite D call. This CDR3 has 13 residues. Germline CDR1 reads MNHEY; CDR2 reads SMNVEV (reference sequence). V was cut by 5 bases and J by 0 bases, with 8 bases left in between. The DNA of the CDR3 is TGTGCCAGCAGTGCAGGATTCTCCTACGAGCAGTACTTC. This encodes CASSAGFSYEQYF.

There are a few counts of this clone. Other DNA sequences within the sample encode an identical CDR3. The rearrangement links TRBV5-4 to TRBJ2-7; no clear D gene. With 0 bases removed from V and 0 bases from J, the gap between germline ends came to 4 bases. Germline V gives CDR1 SGHNT, CDR2 YYREEE (reference sequence). CDR3 length equals 13 residues. CDR3 nucleotides: TGTGCCAGCAGCTTGGGGAGCTCCTACGAGCAGTACTTC. Residues: CASSLGSSYEQYF.

The genes are TRBV15 and TRBJ1-5, with 11 bases that match TRBD1. The junction had 4 bases not matched to a gene; V was cut back by 5 bases and J by 4 bases. CDR3 size: 15 residues. From germline, CDR1 is LNHNV and CDR2 YYDKDF (reference sequence). The CDR3 protein is CATSVGQGGNQPQHF. Here the CDR3 DNA reads TGTGCCACCAGCGTGGGACAGGGGGGGAATCAGCCCCAGCATTTT.

J is TRBJ2-2 and V is TRBV5-1; no reliable D call. Trimming shortened V by 1 base and J by 5 bases, and 12 bases separated the two germline ends. This CDR3 comprises 15 residues. Germline lookup yields CDR1 SGHRS and CDR2 YFSETQ. The CDR3 sequence is CASSLLFRVTGELFF. The CDR3 bases are TGCGCCAGCAGCTTGCTCTTTAGGGTGACCGGGGAGCTGTTTTTT.

The chain links TRBV6-4 to TRBJ2-3; 11 bases match TRBD2. Germline CDR1 MRHNA, CDR2 SNTAGT. The CDR3 covers 15 residues. With 5 bases clipped from V and 2 bases from J, the junction kept 3 bases outside the gene matches. CDR3 bases: TGTGCCAGCAGTCCTAGCGGGGGGTACACAGATACGCAGTATTTT. Translating it yields CASSPSGGYTDTQYF.

The DNA for the CDR3 is TGCGCCAGCAGTGAGACTCTAGCGGGGGCGACAGATACGCAGTATTTT. This codes for CASSETLAGATDTQYF. The chain carries TRBV10-2 and TRBJ2-3; 10 nucleotides line up with TRBD2. After removal of 2 bases from V and 3 bases from J, the junction contained 5 bases not matched to a gene. Germline assignment: CDR1 WSHSY and CDR2 SAAADI. CDR3 length: 16 residues.

The chain joins TRBV9 to TRBJ1-5, with no clear D. Germline assignment: CDR1 SGDLS and CDR2 YYNGEE. The CDR3 covers 13 residues. Deletions cut 3 bases from V and 0 bases from J, with 4 bases between. CDR3 protein: CASSAHSNQPQHF. The CDR3 nucleotides are TGTGCCAGCAGCGCCCATAGCAATCAGCCCCAGCATTTT.

The V and J genes are TRBV5-6 and TRBJ1-1, with D hard to call. Per the germline V gene, CDR1 is SGHDT and CDR2 is YYEEEE. Trimming stripped 0 bases from V and 1 base from J, with 10 bases between. The CDR3 is made up of 15 amino acids. The CDR3 spells CASSLVMRQNTEAFF. CDR3 nucleotide sequence: TGTGCCAGCAGCTTGGTAATGAGACAGAACACTGAAGCTTTCTTT.

The chain carries TRBV5-6 and TRBJ1-2; D is undetermined. This CDR3 contains 16 residues. Germline loops: CDR1 SGHDT, CDR2 YYEEEE. The germline V and J ends were trimmed by 3 bases and 3 bases, with 18 bases remaining between them. CDR3 sequence (DNA): TGTGCCAGCAGCTCCGGCGGGGAGGGATGGGACTATGGCTACACCTTC. Amino acids: CASSSGGEGWDYGYTF.

The chain joins TRBV11-1 to TRBJ2-7; 8 bases map to TRBD2. With 3 bases clipped from V and 0 bases from J, the junction kept 7 bases outside the gene matches. The CDR3 totals 16 residues. Germline CDR1 SGHAT, CDR2 FQDESV (reference sequence). The CDR3, as DNA: TGTGCCAGCAGCTTTTTGGCGGGGGGTAGCTCCTACGAGCAGTACTTC. This translates into CASSFLAGGSSYEQYF.

The chain recombines TRBV5-1 with TRBJ2-7; D gene unclear. Germline V gene sequence: CDR1 SGHRS, CDR2 YFSETQ. The CDR3 sequence is 14 residues long. V lost 0 bases and J 4 bases, leaving 11 bases between the germline ends. Written as DNA, the CDR3 is TGCGCCAGCAGCTTGGGGTGGATCACGTACGAGCAGTACTTC. Translation gives CASSLGWITYEQYF. Complete variable domain (other parts from reference TRBV5-1 and TRBJ2-7): KAGVTQTPRYLIKTRGQQVTLSCSPISGHRSVSWYQQTPGQGLQFLFEYFSETQRNKGNFPGRFSGRQFSNSRSEMNVSTLELGDSALYLCASSLGWITYEQYFGPGTRLTVT.

The chain combines TRBV19 with TRBJ2-3; 8 nucleotides match TRBD1. This CDR3 is 16 amino acids long. The germline gives CDR1 LNHDA, CDR2 SQIVND (reference sequence). J lost 1 base, V lost 5 bases, and 8 bases had no gene match. CDR3 sequence: CASSGRTGFGTDTQYF. In nucleotides, the CDR3 is TGTGCCAGTAGTGGAAGGACAGGGTTCGGCACAGATACGCAGTATTTT.

This chain connects TRBV9 to TRBJ1-1; D gene unclear. CDR1 and CDR2 (germline): SGDLS, YYNGEE. This CDR3 contains 15 residues. Trimming took off 3 bases at V and 4 bases at J, with 16 bases between the two ends. CDR3 in amino acids: CASSASSAGGTEAFF. The CDR3 DNA sequence: TGTGCCAGCAGCGCCTCTTCCGCGGGTGGCACTGAAGCTTTCTTT.

In the case of this clone: A read error may produce the germline difference seen at one junction end. The chain combines TRBV5-3 with TRBJ2-3; possibly TRBD1 or TRBD2 for D (6 bases each). TRBV5-3 is recorded as an ORF, its role being uncertain. The CDR3 length is 15 residues. For the CDR3, the DNA is TGTGCCAGCAGCTTGATGGGGGGCTCGATCGATACGCAGTATTTT. This translates into CASSLMGGSIDTQYF.

This chain links TRBV27 with TRBJ2-7, with D possibly TRBD2 on 5 matching bases. Germline V gene sequence: CDR1 MNHEY, CDR2 SMNVEV (reference sequence). The germline V and J ends were trimmed by 2 bases and 4 bases, with 15 bases remaining between them. This CDR3 contains 15 residues. This CDR3 is CASSLGRSSFYEQYF. In DNA, the CDR3 is TGTGCCAGCAGTTTAGGGAGATCGTCCTTTTACGAGCAGTACTTC.

The gene calls are TRBV13 and TRBJ2-7, with 10 bases identical to TRBD1. CDR1 and CDR2 from the germline V gene are PRHDT and FYEKMQ (reference sequence). The ends lost 5 bases at V and 6 bases at J; junction bases unmatched: 7. The CDR3 sequence is 14 residues long. The CDR3 is CASSRPGQGTEQYF. In nucleotides, the CDR3 is TGTGCCAGCAGCCGACCGGGACAGGGGACCGAGCAGTACTTC.

In this sample, this clone turned up once. CDR3 protein: CASSATAVEQYF. CDR3 bases: TGTGCCAGCAGCGCCACGGCAGTCGAGCAGTACTTC. The chain is built from TRBV7-9 and TRBJ2-7; D gene unclear. The germline V gene has CDR1 SEHNR and CDR2 FQNEAQ (reference sequence). Between the trimmed V and J ends, which lost 5 bases and 6 bases, there was a span of 11 bases. This CDR3 is built from 12 residues.

This chain connects TRBV29-1 to TRBJ2-2; no clear D gene. CDR1 is SQVTM, CDR2 ANQGSEA, per germline. The CDR3 spans 16 residues. Trimming took off 4 bases at V and 0 bases at J, with 15 bases between the two ends. The CDR3 bases are TGCAGCGTTGTCCCACTCCCACTTTCGAACACCGGGGAGCTGTTTTTT. This codes for CSVVPLPLSNTGELFF.

The rearrangement joins TRBV4-3 to TRBJ1-6, with TRBD1 matching over 9 bases. From germline, CDR1 is LGHNA and CDR2 YSLEER. The CDR3 covers 15 residues. Trimming at V came to 0 bases and at J to 10 bases, leaving 4 bases not matched to a gene. The CDR3 spells CASSQDGTGNSPLHF. CDR3 coding DNA: TGCGCCAGCAGCCAAGACGGGACAGGGAACTCACCCCTCCACTTT.

The chain employs TRBV9 and TRBJ2-7; D unresolved. The germline gives CDR1 SGDLS, CDR2 YYNGEE. The CDR3 is 14 residues long. Deletions cut 5 bases from V and 3 bases from J, with 15 bases between. CDR3: CASSEALGIYEQYF. CDR3 in DNA: TGTGCCAGCAGTGAGGCTTTGGGTATCTACGAGCAGTACTTC.

The chain is built from TRBV7-9 and TRBJ1-5; possible D gene TRBD1, 5 bases. The germline V gene encodes CDR1 SEHNR and CDR2 FQNEAQ (reference sequence). V dropped 5 bases and J dropped 9 bases, with 11 bases sitting between them. This CDR3 comprises 12 residues. CDR3 nucleotide sequence: TGTGCCAGCAGCCCTAGGAGGGGGCCCCAGCATTTT. Encoded protein: CASSPRRGPQHF.